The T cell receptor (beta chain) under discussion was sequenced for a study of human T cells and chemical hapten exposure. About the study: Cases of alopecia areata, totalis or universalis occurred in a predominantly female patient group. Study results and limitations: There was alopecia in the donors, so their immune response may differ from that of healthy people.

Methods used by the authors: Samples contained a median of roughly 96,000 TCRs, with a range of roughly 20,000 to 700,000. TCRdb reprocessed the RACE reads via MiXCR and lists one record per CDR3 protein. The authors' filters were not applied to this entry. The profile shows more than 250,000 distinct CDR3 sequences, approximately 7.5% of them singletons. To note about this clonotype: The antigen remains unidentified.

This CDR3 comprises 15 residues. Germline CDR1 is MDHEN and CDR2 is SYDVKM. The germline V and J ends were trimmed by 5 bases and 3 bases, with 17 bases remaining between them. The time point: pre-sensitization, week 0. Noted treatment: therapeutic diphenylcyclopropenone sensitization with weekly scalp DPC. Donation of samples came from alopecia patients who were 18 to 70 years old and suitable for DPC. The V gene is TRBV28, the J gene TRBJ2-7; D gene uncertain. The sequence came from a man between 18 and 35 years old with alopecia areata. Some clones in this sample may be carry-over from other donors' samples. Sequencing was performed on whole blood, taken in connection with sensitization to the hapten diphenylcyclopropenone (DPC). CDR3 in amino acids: CASSPPESIHYEQYF. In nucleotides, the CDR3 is TGTGCCAGCAGTCCGCCCGAGAGTATTCACTACGAGCAGTACTTC.